The text below deals with one T cell receptor (beta chain). The antigen remains undetermined. These data are taken from a study of cytotoxic CD8 clonotypes in ibrutinib-treated CLL. In the study overall: Once patients had received a median about twelve months of treatment, range 6 to 36, response samples were obtained. Study-level points and caveats: Clonality at baseline surpassed age-matched healthy donors and tracked circulating CD8+ T-cell counts.

The germline gives CDR1 SGHRS, CDR2 YFSETQ. The CDR3 is made up of 15 amino acids. V lost 4 bases and J 4 bases, leaving 15 bases between the germline ends. Only in-frame clones appear in the TCRdb table, and some are missing; sequencing was by immunoSEQ multiplex PCR. The sample holds around 92,000 clones; around 77% are singletons and the top ten take around 23%. The sample here was PBMCs, taken after 24 months of ibrutinib treatment. The genes are TRBV5-1 and TRBJ1-3, with TRBD1 as a possible D gene (5 bases). The receptor was derived from a human donor with chronic lymphocytic leukemia. CDR3 region: CASSLQDIQGNTIYF. The CDR3 nucleotides are TGCGCCAGCAGCCTCCAGGACATCCAAGGAAACACCATATATTTT.